A selection of T cell receptor beta chains follows, all from one sample in a study of shared clonotypes between healthy human individuals. The protocol was immunoSEQ multiplex PCR, while the TCRdb copy is restricted to in-frame clones and leaves out a portion. The data contain about 2.1 million clones, approximately 94% of them seen just once; the ten biggest clones take up around 1.7%. Specimen: naive CD8+ T cells from PBMCs. The receptors shown here come from a man aged 18 to 29 in good health. Some clones in this sample may be carry-over from other donors' samples. CDR3s include the opening cysteine and the closing phenylalanine or tryptophan. Fields, in order: D gene, J gene, clone size, V gene, CDR3 protein, CDR3 DNA. The D gene is left open where the match is weak. Rows give clone size only sometimes, using once, few, many, or a class for an expanded clone.

>TRBD2|TRBJ2-3|.|TRBV6-1
CASSEWWGRATDTQYF
TGTGCCAGCAGTGAATGGTGGGGGAGGGCGACAGATACGCAGTATTTT
>.|TRBJ2-3|.|TRBV7-2
CASSLGVGADTQYF
TGTGCCAGCAGCTTAGGTGTGGGTGCAGATACGCAGTATTTT
>.|TRBJ2-4|.|TRBV5-1
CASSLEEGGAKNIQYF
TGCGCCAGCAGCTTGGAAGAAGGGGGGGCCAAAAACATTCAGTACTTC
>.|TRBJ2-1|.|TRBV9
CASSVGGSPSEQFF
TGTGCCAGCAGCGTAGGAGGTTCACCCAGTGAGCAGTTCTTC
>.|TRBJ2-7|.|TRBV2
CASSDAQGSYF
TGTGCCAGCAGCGATGCACAGGGCTCTTACTTC
>.|TRBJ1-3|.|TRBV25-1
CASSESLGSIYF
TGTGCCAGCAGTGAATCCTTGGGATCCATATATTTT
>.|TRBJ2-7|once|TRBV30
CAWSVREQAIRTYEQYF
TGTGCCTGGAGTGTACGGGAGCAGGCCATACGAACCTACGAGCAGTACTTC
>.|TRBJ2-7|.|TRBV7-2
CASSTIRDNYEQYF
TGTGCCAGCAGCACAATCCGGGACAACTACGAGCAGTACTTC
>TRBD1|TRBJ2-2|.|TRBV11-2
CANRGQTRANTGELFF
TGTGCCAACAGGGGGCAGACTAGGGCGAACACCGGGGAGCTGTTTTTT
>.|TRBJ1-1|.|TRBV19
CASSIVPAGAPNTEAFF
TGTGCCAGTAGTATAGTTCCGGCAGGGGCCCCGAACACTGAAGCTTTCTTT
>TRBD2|TRBJ2-7|.|TRBV27
CASTNTSSGSFYEQYF
TGTGCCAGCACCAACACGTCCAGCGGGAGTTTCTACGAGCAGTACTTC
>.|TRBJ2-1|once|TRBV6-1
CASSASGLRSNEQFF
TGTGCCAGCAGTGCCAGCGGATTAAGAAGCAATGAGCAGTTCTTC
>.|TRBJ2-7|.|TRBV27
CACGHTGYEQYF
TGTGCCTGCGGCCATACCGGGTACGAGCAGTACTTC
>.|TRBJ2-5|.|TRBV10-2
CASSGGFQETQYF
TGCGCCAGCAGTGGTGGATTCCAAGAGACCCAGTACTTC
>.|TRBJ2-7|.|TRBV11-2
CASSLASYEQYF
TGTGCCAGCAGCTTAGCCAGCTACGAGCAGTACTTC
>TRBD1|TRBJ2-7|.|TRBV5-5
CASSLGSRGMDF
TGTGCCAGCAGCTTGGGTTCCAGGGGGATGGACTTC
>.|TRBJ1-1|few|TRBV6-6
CASSLMNTEAFF
TGTGCCAGCAGTCTAATGAACACTGAAGCTTTCTTT